Below are 4 T cell receptor beta chains sequenced from a single sample in a study of T-cell memory formation after mild COVID-19. TCRdb re-derived calls from the 5' RACE reads in MiXCR, one entry per CDR3 protein. The data show fewer than 250,000 distinct CDR3 sequences, under 12% seen once. Sequencing input: PBMCs or a T cell subset sorted from them (not recorded which). These receptors all come from a man between 18 and 35 years old who had mild COVID-19 (a few samples of this study predate the infection). Cell type and time point are not known.

CDR3 bases: TGTGCCAGCAGTGGCCGGACAGGAGGAGGGGAGCCCCAGCATTTT. This sequence encodes CASSGRTGGGEPQHF. V gene TRBV6-2 or TRBV6-3 combines with J gene TRBJ1-5; 7 bases map to TRBD1. V shed 5 bases, J shed 8 bases, and the junction held 12 bases outside the gene matches. From germline, CDR1 is MNHEY and CDR2 SVGEGT. The CDR3 covers 15 residues.

This chain joins TRBV12-3 or TRBV12-4 and TRBJ1-5, with TRBD1 matching 7 bases. This CDR3 comprises 13 residues. With V trimmed by 4 bases and J by 4 bases, 1 base remained unmatched. The CDR3 is CASSSTGNQPQHF. DNA for the CDR3: TGTGCCAGCAGTTCGACAGGGAATCAGCCCCAGCATTTT.

V is TRBV6-5 and J is TRBJ2-3, with D uncertain. The CDR3 has 12 amino acids. V was trimmed by 9 bases and J by 0 bases, leaving 7 bases between them. Germline assignment: CDR1 MNHEY and CDR2 SVGAGI. The CDR3 is CASHSSTDTQYF. The DNA of the CDR3 is TGTGCCAGTCACAGCAGCACAGATACGCAGTATTTT.

J is TRBJ2-5 and V is TRBV7-2, with 8 bases aligning to TRBD2. Germline V gene data show CDR1 as SGHTA and CDR2 as FQGNSA. The CDR3 length is 14 residues. Losses at the gene ends were 10 bases for V and 5 bases for J; bases not matched to a gene: 12. CDR3 coding DNA: TGTGCCACCGCCTCCGGGGGGGGATGGGAGACCCAGTACTTC. This sequence encodes CATASGGGWETQYF.